Below, 32 T cell receptor beta chains from the same sample are listed, as sequenced in a study of blood T cell repertoires in COVID-19. Sequenced by immunoSEQ multiplex PCR; TCRdb stores in-frame clones only, minus some. This table holds a few hundred thousand clones, roughly 86% found once. The sequenced sample consisted of peripheral blood. Receptors were obtained from an older woman with COVID-19, enrolled during active disease.

The chain joins TRBV6-5 to TRBJ2-3; D is possibly TRBD1 (6 bases). Trimming took 8 bases from V and 6 from J, leaving 9 bases between them. Germline V gene lookup returns CDR1 MNHEY and CDR2 SVGAGI. The length of the CDR3 is 11 residues. The CDR3 reads CASRQGDTQYF. Written as DNA, the CDR3 is TGTGCCAGCCGCCAGGGGGATACGCAGTATTTT.

The V and J genes are TRBV7-2 and TRBJ2-5, with 9 bases identical to TRBD1. V lost 4 bases and J lost 5; bases outside the gene matches: 8. Germline values: CDR1 SGHTA, CDR2 FQGNSA. The CDR3 has 15 amino acids. This chain's CDR3 is CASSSQGQGWETQYF. The CDR3 coding sequence is TGTGCCAGCAGCTCGCAAGGACAGGGGTGGGAGACCCAGTACTTC.

The chain couples TRBV21-1 to TRBJ2-6; the DNA was not used to check the table's D call, TRBD1. TRBV21-1 represents a pseudogene. The CDR3 loop spans 18 amino acids. DNA for the CDR3: TGTGCCAGCAGCAAACCCCGACAGGGGAGCTCTGGGGCCAACGTCCTGACTTTC. It yields the protein CASSKPRQGSSGANVLTF.

The chain employs TRBV28 and TRBJ1-2; 11 bases agree with TRBD1. The germline V gene encodes CDR1 MDHEN and CDR2 SYDVKM. With 3 bases clipped from V and 5 bases from J, the junction kept 8 bases outside the gene matches. The CDR3 extends over 16 amino acids. The CDR3 here is CASSFIGRDRGYGYTF. The CDR3 DNA follows: TGTGCCAGCAGTTTCATCGGCCGGGACAGGGGGTATGGCTACACCTTC.

The chain combines TRBV21-1 with TRBJ2-2; the table's D call TRBD2 went unverified against the DNA. TRBV21-1 corresponds to a pseudogene. CDR3 length: 18 amino acids. CDR3 region: CASSKDCAGGPDTGELFF. The CDR3 DNA reads TGTGCCAGCAGCAAAGACTGCGCGGGAGGGCCGGACACCGGGGAGCTGTTTTTT.

This clone was counted between two and nine times. The genes are TRBV19 and TRBJ1-5; no clear D. V was clipped by 6 bases and J by 6 bases, with 15 bases between them. From germline, CDR1 is LNHDA and CDR2 SQIVND (reference sequence). The CDR3 runs to 14 residues. The CDR3 nucleotides read TGTGCCAGTAGCTTTGGTACGGCGGGTCAGCCCCAGCATTTT. It is translated as CASSFGTAGQPQHF.

This clone appeared a single time. This chain connects TRBV4-2 to TRBJ2-1; 8 positions match TRBD1. Trimming took 4 bases from V and 0 from J; bases not matched to a gene: 8. This CDR3 contains 17 residues. Germline V lookup: CDR1 LGHNA, CDR2 YNFKEQ. This chain's CDR3 is CASSPSTGDSSYNEQFF. Here the CDR3 DNA reads TGTGCCAGCAGCCCTTCGACAGGGGACAGCTCCTACAATGAGCAGTTCTTC.

The rearrangement uses TRBV21-1 and TRBJ2-5; no check of the table's D call, TRBD2, against the DNA was made. TRBV21-1 is noted as a pseudogene. The CDR3 is 15 amino acids. Written as DNA, the CDR3 is TGTGCCAGCAGCAAAGCGGGGACTAGTGAACAGACCCAGTACTTC. Residues: CASSKAGTSEQTQYF.

The chain joins TRBV19 to TRBJ2-2; 11 bases align to TRBD1. The CDR3 spans 15 residues. J was trimmed by 6 bases and V by 10 bases; bases with no gene match: 10. In germline, CDR1 is LNHDA, CDR2 SQIVND (reference sequence). In DNA form, the CDR3 reads TGTGCCACGGACAGGGGGCTCTACTCTTCCGGGGAGCTGTTTTTT. Translation: CATDRGLYSSGELFF.

This chain links TRBV6-8 with TRBJ2-2, with 9 nucleotides matching TRBD2. J gave up 7 bases and V 5 bases, and 5 bases lay outside the gene matches. The CDR3 is made up of 14 amino acids. The germline gives CDR1 MNHGY, CDR2 SAAAGT. This CDR3 is CASSPVAGVGELFF. The CDR3 DNA follows: TGTGCCAGCAGTCCCGTAGCGGGAGTCGGGGAGCTGTTTTTT.

The chain is built from TRBV6-6 and TRBJ2-3, with D possibly matching TRBD1 (5 bases). Germline CDR1 is MNHNY and CDR2 is SVGAGI (reference sequence). V lost 6 bases, J lost 1 base, and 8 bases lay in between. This CDR3 contains 13 residues. This chain's CDR3 is CASRSRGTDTQYF. The CDR3 DNA sequence: TGTGCCAGCAGGTCCAGGGGCACAGATACGCAGTATTTT.

This clone was counted a few times. The J gene is TRBJ2-5, the V gene TRBV6-6; 8 bases line up with TRBD2. CDR3 length: 15 amino acids. In germline, CDR1 is MNHNY, CDR2 SVGAGI (reference sequence). V gave up 5 bases and J gave up 4 bases; unmatched junction bases: 9. CDR3 residues: CASSQAGVGGETQYF. The CDR3 DNA reads TGTGCCAGCAGTCAAGCGGGAGTGGGGGGAGAGACCCAGTACTTC.

V usage is TRBV25-1 and J usage is TRBJ2-3, with D maybe TRBD1 (6 bases). V was pared by 2 bases and J by 2 bases, with 17 bases between. This CDR3 is 17 amino acids long. Germline V gene data show CDR1 as MGHDK and CDR2 as SYGVNS. CDR3 DNA sequence: TGTGCCAGCAGTGAAACCTTACAGGGCCTGTCCACAGATACGCAGTATTTT. Amino acids: CASSETLQGLSTDTQYF. The full variable domain, its missing parts supplied by reference TRBV25-1 and TRBJ2-3, is EADIYQTPRYLVIGTGKKITLECSQTMGHDKMYWYQQDPGMELHLIHYSYGVNSTEKGDLSSESTVSRIRTEHFPLTLESARPSHTSQYLCASSETLQGLSTDTQYFGPGTRLTVL.

This chain joins TRBV18 and TRBJ1-1; D might be TRBD1 (6 bases). From germline, CDR1 is KGHSH and CDR2 LQKENI. Trimming stripped 7 bases from V and 0 bases from J, with 18 bases between. The CDR3 covers 16 residues. This chain's CDR3 is CASLRDTHPMNTEAFF. In nucleotides, the CDR3 is TGTGCCAGCTTACGGGACACCCACCCAATGAACACTGAAGCTTTCTTT. Looking up the rest from reference TRBV18 and TRBJ1-1 gives the full variable domain: NAGVMQNPRHLVRRRGQEARLRCSPMKGHSHVYWYRQLPEEGLKFMVYLQKENIIDESGMPKERFSAEFPKEGPSILRIQQVVRGDSAAYFCASLRDTHPMNTEAFFGQGTRLTVV.

This rearrangement joins TRBV18 to TRBJ2-7, with TRBD1 as a possible D gene (5 bases). Trimming shortened V by 3 bases and J by 3 bases, and 21 bases separated the two germline ends. CDR1 and CDR2 (germline): KGHSH, LQKENI. The CDR3 totals 17 residues. The CDR3 loop is CASSPRGKNKVNYEQYF. CDR3 sequence (DNA): TGTGCCAGCTCACCTAGGGGAAAAAATAAGGTGAACTACGAGCAGTACTTC.

The chain uses TRBV27 and TRBJ1-6, with D unclear. This CDR3 spans 16 amino acids. Germline V lookup: CDR1 MNHEY, CDR2 SMNVEV (reference sequence). Trimming cost V 5 bases and J 6 bases, with 17 bases left between them. The CDR3 sequence is CASSPNGVRSNSPLHF. CDR3 nucleotides: TGTGCCAGCAGTCCTAACGGGGTGCGGAGTAATTCACCCCTCCACTTT.

The rearrangement joins TRBV3-1 (or the pseudogene TRBV3-2) to TRBJ2-2; TRBD2 matches at 8 bases. Germline V gives CDR1 LGHDT, CDR2 YNNKEL (reference sequence). The CDR3 is 18 residues long. J gave up 3 bases and V 0 bases, and 9 bases lay outside the gene matches. The CDR3 region has the DNA TGTGCCAGCAGCCAAGAGAAGATCTTGCGGGGGGACACCGGGGAGCTGTTTTTT. Translated, it gives CASSQEKILRGDTGELFF.

CDR3 sequence: CASSPGYTSYNEQFF. The CDR3 bases are TGCGCCAGCAGCCCGGGGTACACTTCCTACAATGAGCAGTTCTTC. The rearrangement joins TRBV5-1 to TRBJ2-1; D is possibly TRBD2 (5 bases). Between the trimmed V and J ends, which lost 4 bases and 1 base, there was a span of 12 bases. This CDR3 contains 15 residues. Germline-derived CDR1 and CDR2 are SGHRS and YFSETQ. The full variable domain, rest sourced from reference TRBV5-1 and TRBJ2-1, is KAGVTQTPRYLIKTRGQQVTLSCSPISGHRSVSWYQQTPGQGLQFLFEYFSETQRNKGNFPGRFSGRQFSNSRSEMNVSTLELGDSALYLCASSPGYTSYNEQFFGPGTRLTVL.

The chain employs TRBV7-2 and TRBJ2-7; TRBD1 agrees at 8 bases. J was trimmed by 7 bases and V by 5 bases; bases with no gene match: 7. CDR1 is SGHTA, CDR2 FQGNSA, per germline. There are 13 residues in the CDR3. CDR3 loop: CASSPGTGWEQYF. As DNA, the CDR3 is TGTGCCAGCAGCCCAGGGACAGGTTGGGAGCAGTACTTC.

The chain uses TRBV5-6 and TRBJ2-7; 7 bases are shared with TRBD2. With V trimmed by 2 bases and J by 0 bases, 5 bases remained unmatched. CDR1 and CDR2 from the germline V gene are SGHDT and YYEEEE. The CDR3 has 15 residues. The CDR3 here is CASSFRGVGSYEQYF. In DNA form, the CDR3 reads TGTGCCAGCAGCTTTCGGGGGGTCGGCTCCTACGAGCAGTACTTC.

This CDR3 is CASSKEGLNTGELFF. Here the CDR3 DNA reads TGTGCCAGTAGCAAGGAGGGGCTGAACACCGGGGAGCTGTTTTTT. The chain combines TRBV19 with TRBJ2-2; TRBD2 might be the D (6 bases). Germline lookup yields CDR1 LNHDA and CDR2 SQIVND (reference sequence). The CDR3 loop spans 15 amino acids. V dropped 6 bases and J dropped 1 base, with 12 bases sitting between them.

V usage is TRBV4-2 and J usage is TRBJ1-1; 8 bases are a match to TRBD1. V was clipped by 3 bases and J by 1 base; unmatched bases: 10. Germline V lookup: CDR1 LGHNA, CDR2 YNFKEQ. This CDR3 has 17 amino acids. The CDR3 region is CASSQSTGGYENTEAFF. CDR3 nucleotides: TGTGCCAGCAGCCAGAGTACAGGGGGATACGAGAACACTGAAGCTTTCTTT.

V gene TRBV28 combines with J gene TRBJ1-5, with 7 bases that match TRBD1. From germline, CDR1 is MDHEN and CDR2 SYDVKM. Losses at the gene ends were 5 bases for V and 4 bases for J; bases not matched to a gene: 8. The CDR3 sequence is 15 residues long. CDR3 DNA sequence: TGTGCCAGCAGTCCGATAAGGGGGCCAAATCAGCCCCAGCATTTT. Protein sequence: CASSPIRGPNQPQHF.

This chain connects TRBV3-1 (or the pseudogene TRBV3-2) to TRBJ2-3; 9 nucleotides agree with TRBD2. The J segment lost 0 bases and the V segment lost 1 base, leaving 2 bases of the junction unmatched. Looked up from germline, CDR1 is LGHDT and CDR2 is YNNKEL (reference sequence). This CDR3 spans 16 amino acids. CDR3 in amino acids: CASSQVTSGSTDTQYF. The CDR3 nucleotides read TGTGCCAGCAGCCAAGTCACTAGCGGGAGCACAGATACGCAGTATTTT.

This sequence joins TRBV28 and TRBJ2-2, with 7 bases that match TRBD1. V shed 6 bases, J shed 5 bases, and the junction held 6 bases outside the gene matches. This CDR3 contains 14 residues. Germline V gene data show CDR1 as MDHEN and CDR2 as SYDVKM. The DNA for the CDR3 is TGTGCCAGCAGGGAACAGGGGTGGACCGGGGAGCTGTTTTTT. This encodes CASREQGWTGELFF.

The chain couples TRBV19 to TRBJ2-7; 8 bases agree with TRBD1. This CDR3 region has 14 residues. J gave up 2 bases and V 2 bases, and 2 bases lay outside the gene matches. Germline CDR1 is LNHDA and CDR2 is SQIVND (reference sequence). The CDR3 is CASSIRTGTYEQYF. CDR3 coding DNA: TGTGCCAGTAGTATACGGACAGGGACCTACGAGCAGTACTTC.

V usage is TRBV18 and J usage is TRBJ2-5; 8 nucleotides match TRBD2. CDR3 length: 16 amino acids. V shed 3 bases and J 2 bases; nucleotides not matched to a gene: 8. Germline V gene data show CDR1 as KGHSH and CDR2 as LQKENI. The CDR3 DNA sequence: TGTGCCAGCTCACCCGGGACTAGAAGTTCACAAGAGACCCAGTACTTC. Translated: CASSPGTRSSQETQYF. The whole variable domain, remainder taken from reference TRBV18 and TRBJ2-5, is NAGVMQNPRHLVRRRGQEARLRCSPMKGHSHVYWYRQLPEEGLKFMVYLQKENIIDESGMPKERFSAEFPKEGPSILRIQQVVRGDSAAYFCASSPGTRSSQETQYFGPGTRLLVL.

This clone was seen more than once but under ten times. The chain combines TRBV5-1 with TRBJ1-4; the match to TRBD1 covers 8 bases. J was trimmed by 5 bases and V by 3 bases; bases with no gene match: 6. CDR3 length: 15 amino acids. From germline, CDR1 is SGHRS and CDR2 YFSETQ. The CDR3 here is CASSSGQGSNEKLFF. The CDR3 DNA reads as TGCGCCAGCAGCTCAGGACAGGGCTCAAATGAAAAACTGTTTTTT.

This sequence joins TRBV28 and TRBJ1-1, with 7 bases lining up with TRBD1. The trim removed 7 bases at V and 9 bases at J, leaving 11 bases unmatched. The germline gives CDR1 MDHEN, CDR2 SYDVKM. The CDR3 sequence is 13 residues long. The CDR3 protein is CASTLGGGRQAFF. The DNA for the CDR3 is TGTGCCAGCACCCTTGGAGGGGGCCGGCAAGCTTTCTTT.

CDR3 in DNA: TGTGCCAGCAGCAATACAGGGTCGGCCACTGAAGCTTTCTTT. Its translation: CASSNTGSATEAFF. V gene TRBV3-1 (or the pseudogene TRBV3-2) combines with J gene TRBJ1-1, with D tentatively TRBD1 (6 bases). There are 14 residues in the CDR3. Germline V gives CDR1 LGHDT, CDR2 YNNKEL (reference sequence). V lost 5 bases and J 4 bases, leaving 14 bases between the germline ends.

The V and J genes are TRBV5-1 and TRBJ2-1, with 7 nucleotides matching TRBD2. Germline CDR1 is SGHRS and CDR2 is YFSETQ. There are 14 residues in the CDR3. V gave up 5 bases and J gave up 4 bases; unmatched junction bases: 6. The CDR3 bases are TGCGCCAGCAGAAACGGCGGGGGATACAATGAGCAGTTCTTC. Its protein product is CASRNGGGYNEQFF. The complete variable domain, with remaining parts taken from reference TRBV5-1 and TRBJ2-1, reads KAGVTQTPRYLIKTRGQQVTLSCSPISGHRSVSWYQQTPGQGLQFLFEYFSETQRNKGNFPGRFSGRQFSNSRSEMNVSTLELGDSALYLCASRNGGGYNEQFFGPGTRLTVL.

The J gene is TRBJ2-1, the V gene TRBV5-1, with 11 bases that match TRBD2. This CDR3 has 16 residues. V shed 3 bases, J shed 2 bases, and the junction held 4 bases outside the gene matches. Germline V lookup: CDR1 SGHRS, CDR2 YFSETQ. CDR3 residues: CASSWPTSGAYNEQFF. CDR3 sequence (DNA): TGCGCCAGCAGCTGGCCGACTAGCGGGGCCTACAATGAGCAGTTCTTC.